These T cell receptor beta chains were read from a single sample in a study of cytomegalovirus exposure and HLA in healthy donors. Data came from immunoSEQ multiplex PCR; TCRdb stores just in-frame clones and leaves some out. The data hold roughly 100,000 clones, with around 63% observed a single time. Sequencing used PBMCs. These receptor sequences come from a human donor in good health. CDR3s include the opening cysteine and the closing phenylalanine or tryptophan. The D gene is left open where the match is weak. Expanded clones get a size class; other rows say once, few or many, or leave the size out.

j_gene: TRBJ2-2
d_gene: TRBD2
v_gene: TRBV10-3
len: 14
abundance: NA
CDR3nt: TGTGCCATAGGGACTAGCGGGAGCCCCGGGGAGCTGTTTTTT
CDR3aa: CAIGTSGSPGELFF

j_gene: TRBJ2-2
d_gene: NA
v_gene: TRBV5-1
len: 16
abundance: few
CDR3nt: TGCGCCAGCAGCTTGGCTGGGCAGGGAAACACCGGGGAGCTGTTTTTT
CDR3aa: CASSLAGQGNTGELFF

j_gene: TRBJ1-2
d_gene: NA
v_gene: TRBV5-1
len: 13
abundance: NA
CDR3nt: TGCGCCAGCAGCCCCACAAATAACTATGGCTACACCTTC
CDR3aa: CASSPTNNYGYTF

j_gene: TRBJ1-5
d_gene: NA
v_gene: TRBV5-6
len: 16
abundance: NA
CDR3nt: TGTGCCAGCAGCTTGAGGAGTCCCATACGCAATCAGCCCCAGCATTTT
CDR3aa: CASSLRSPIRNQPQHF

j_gene: TRBJ1-3
d_gene: TRBD1
v_gene: TRBV10-3
len: 14
abundance: NA
CDR3nt: TGTGCCACCACCGGACAGGGCTCTGGAAACACCATATATTTT
CDR3aa: CATTGQGSGNTIYF

j_gene: TRBJ1-3
d_gene: TRBD1
v_gene: TRBV30
len: 16
abundance: NA
CDR3nt: TGTGCCTTAATACGGGACAGGGCCCTAAGGGGAAACACCATATATTTT
CDR3aa: CALIRDRALRGNTIYF

j_gene: TRBJ2-7
d_gene: NA
v_gene: TRBV4-1
len: 17
abundance: NA
CDR3nt: TGCGCCAGCAGCCAAGGATTAGCGTTTTCCCGACCATACGAGCAGTACTTC
CDR3aa: CASSQGLAFSRPYEQYF

j_gene: TRBJ2-4
d_gene: NA
v_gene: TRBV13
len: 17
abundance: NA
CDR3nt: TGTGCCAGCAGCTCCCGCGCTACCGCTTTAGCCAAAAACATTCAGTACTTC
CDR3aa: CASSSRATALAKNIQYF

j_gene: TRBJ2-5
d_gene: NA
v_gene: TRBV18
len: 13
abundance: NA
CDR3nt: TGTGCCAGCTCGGTCGATCTACAAGAGACCCAGTACTTC
CDR3aa: CASSVDLQETQYF

j_gene: TRBJ2-7
d_gene: NA
v_gene: TRBV28
len: 13
abundance: few
CDR3nt: TGTGCCAGCAGTCCATGGACAACCAATCTGGGCCACTTC
CDR3aa: CASSPWTTNLGHF

j_gene: TRBJ2-7
d_gene: NA
v_gene: TRBV7-9
len: 16
abundance: few
CDR3nt: TGTGCCAGCAGCTTAGCTTTGCTCACGAGGCCCTACGAGCAGTACTTC
CDR3aa: CASSLALLTRPYEQYF

j_gene: TRBJ1-5
d_gene: NA
v_gene: TRBV4-1
len: 19
abundance: NA
CDR3nt: TGCGCCAGCAGCCAAACCCCTCGGGGATCCGGAGTGGATAATCAGCCCCAGCATTTT
CDR3aa: CASSQTPRGSGVDNQPQHF

j_gene: TRBJ2-7
d_gene: NA
v_gene: TRBV6-5
len: 15
abundance: NA
CDR3nt: TGTGCCAGCAGTTACTCCCCGGGGTCCCTAAACGAGCAGTACTTC
CDR3aa: CASSYSPGSLNEQYF

j_gene: TRBJ2-5
d_gene: NA
v_gene: TRBV27
len: 12
abundance: NA
CDR3nt: TGTGCTAGCAGTTCGGGGCAAGAGACCCAGTACTTC
CDR3aa: CASSSGQETQYF

j_gene: TRBJ2-7
d_gene: TRBD2
v_gene: TRBV11-2
len: 15
abundance: NA
CDR3nt: TGTGCCGGCAGCCAGGCTAGCGGGGCCTCCTACGAGCAGTACTTC
CDR3aa: CAGSQASGASYEQYF

j_gene: TRBJ2-2
d_gene: NA
v_gene: TRBV13
len: 17
abundance: NA
CDR3nt: TGTGCCAGCAGCTTAGGCCTAAGACTGACGCCGACCGGGGAGCTGTTTTTT
CDR3aa: CASSLGLRLTPTGELFF

j_gene: TRBJ1-6
d_gene: TRBD1
v_gene: TRBV10-2
len: 13
abundance: NA
CDR3nt: TGCGCCAGCAGCCAGGGGGCGAATTCACCCCTCCACTTT
CDR3aa: CASSQGANSPLHF

j_gene: TRBJ2-6
d_gene: NA
v_gene: TRBV4-1
len: 16
abundance: few
CDR3nt: TGCGCCAGCAGCCAAGGGGCCGGTTGGGGGGCCAACGTCCTGACTTTC
CDR3aa: CASSQGAGWGANVLTF

j_gene: TRBJ2-1
d_gene: NA
v_gene: TRBV19
len: 17
abundance: NA
CDR3nt: TGTGCCAGTAGTATAGGAGGGGGAGACCTTTTCTACAATGAGCAGTTCTTC
CDR3aa: CASSIGGGDLFYNEQFF

j_gene: TRBJ2-7
d_gene: NA
v_gene: TRBV5-1
len: 16
abundance: NA
CDR3nt: TGCGCCAGCAGCTTGATGGCCCCCAGGGGAGGGTACGAGCAGTACTTC
CDR3aa: CASSLMAPRGGYEQYF

j_gene: TRBJ2-1
d_gene: NA
v_gene: TRBV30
len: 12
abundance: NA
CDR3nt: TGTGCCTGGAGCCAACAGGGTCATGAGCAGTTCTTC
CDR3aa: CAWSQQGHEQFF

j_gene: TRBJ2-7
d_gene: TRBD1
v_gene: TRBV19
len: 14
abundance: NA
CDR3nt: TGTGCCAGTAGTCCCGGGACAGGTTACTACGAGCAGTACTTC
CDR3aa: CASSPGTGYYEQYF

j_gene: TRBJ1-1
d_gene: NA
v_gene: TRBV10-2
len: 14
abundance: NA
CDR3nt: TGCGCCAGCAGTGTTTCAGGGGCGTTCACTGAAGCTTTCTTT
CDR3aa: CASSVSGAFTEAFF

j_gene: TRBJ2-1
d_gene: NA
v_gene: TRBV27
len: 13
abundance: once
CDR3nt: TGTGCCAGCAGTTTAGGATCGGGGAATGAGCAGTTCTTC
CDR3aa: CASSLGSGNEQFF

j_gene: TRBJ2-7
d_gene: NA
v_gene: TRBV5-5
len: 14
abundance: NA
CDR3nt: TGTGCCAGCAGCTTGGTTGGGCGCTCCTACGAGCAGTACTTC
CDR3aa: CASSLVGRSYEQYF

j_gene: TRBJ2-5
d_gene: NA
v_gene: TRBV6-5
len: 16
abundance: NA
CDR3nt: TGTGCCAGCAGTTTGTACAGCGGGTACCGCCAAGAGACCCAGTACTTC
CDR3aa: CASSLYSGYRQETQYF

j_gene: TRBJ1-5
d_gene: NA
v_gene: TRBV19
len: 14
abundance: NA
CDR3nt: TGTGCCAGTGGGACATTTGTTAGCAATCAGCCCCAGCATTTT
CDR3aa: CASGTFVSNQPQHF

j_gene: TRBJ2-7
d_gene: NA
v_gene: TRBV27
len: 12
abundance: NA
CDR3nt: TGTGCCAGCGGAGAAGGAGCGTACGAGCAGTACTTC
CDR3aa: CASGEGAYEQYF

j_gene: TRBJ1-2
d_gene: NA
v_gene: TRBV7-6
len: 15
abundance: NA
CDR3nt: TGTGCCAGCAGCGAACAACAGGGCCCTAGCTATGGCTACACCTTC
CDR3aa: CASSEQQGPSYGYTF

j_gene: TRBJ1-2
d_gene: NA
v_gene: TRBV9
len: 13
abundance: NA
CDR3nt: TGTGCCAGCAGCGTCTCAGGGAACTATGGCTACACCTTC
CDR3aa: CASSVSGNYGYTF

j_gene: TRBJ2-2
d_gene: NA
v_gene: TRBV6-5
len: 13
abundance: NA
CDR3nt: TGTGCCAGCAGTTACGCGCACACCGGGGAGCTGTTTTTT
CDR3aa: CASSYAHTGELFF

j_gene: TRBJ2-7
d_gene: TRBD1
v_gene: TRBV13
len: 15
abundance: NA
CDR3nt: TGTGCCAGCAGCCCACTCGGACAGGGGGCATGGGAGCAGTACTTC
CDR3aa: CASSPLGQGAWEQYF

j_gene: TRBJ2-3
d_gene: TRBD1
v_gene: TRBV6-1
len: 14
abundance: once
CDR3nt: TGTGCCAGCAGCCCGGGACAGGCGACAGATACGCAGTATTTT
CDR3aa: CASSPGQATDTQYF

j_gene: TRBJ2-3
d_gene: NA
v_gene: TRBV4-2
len: 16
abundance: few
CDR3nt: TGTGCCAGCAGCCAAGGCCCCTCACTAGTTTCAGATACGCAGTATTTT
CDR3aa: CASSQGPSLVSDTQYF

j_gene: TRBJ2-1
d_gene: TRBD2
v_gene: TRBV9
len: 15
abundance: NA
CDR3nt: TGTGCCAGCAGCGTGGGACTAGCGGGAGTCTATGAGCAGTTCTTC
CDR3aa: CASSVGLAGVYEQFF

j_gene: TRBJ2-1
d_gene: NA
v_gene: TRBV19
len: 14
abundance: few
CDR3nt: TGTGCCAGTAGTATAGGCGGCTCCTACAATGAGCAGTTCTTC
CDR3aa: CASSIGGSYNEQFF

j_gene: TRBJ2-3
d_gene: TRBD2
v_gene: TRBV2
len: 17
abundance: few
CDR3nt: TGTGCCAGCAATCGGCCGGGACTAGCGGACCACAAACATACGCAGTATTTT
CDR3aa: CASNRPGLADHKHTQYF

j_gene: TRBJ2-4
d_gene: NA
v_gene: TRBV19
len: 12
abundance: NA
CDR3nt: TGTGCCAGTAGACAGTCAGGGGACATTCAGTACTTC
CDR3aa: CASRQSGDIQYF

j_gene: TRBJ2-1
d_gene: TRBD2
v_gene: TRBV2
len: 14
abundance: NA
CDR3nt: TGTGCCAGCAGTTTGGCGGGAGGGCACAATGAGCAGTTCTTC
CDR3aa: CASSLAGGHNEQFF

j_gene: TRBJ1-5
d_gene: NA
v_gene: TRBV28
len: 14
abundance: NA
CDR3nt: TGTGCCAGCAGGACGAGACGCACGCGGGGGTCCCAGCATTTT
CDR3aa: CASRTRRTRGSQHF